This T cell receptor (beta chain) was observed in a study of T cell responses to AZD1222 COVID-19 vaccine (dated by TCRdb to about 2021). As for the study more broadly: Because spike-specific TCR depth and breadth did not differ between the two schedules, AZD1222 recipients who got a second dose at roughly 4 weeks were pooled with those who got a second dose at roughly 12 weeks. TCR sequencing was performed for about 250 trial participants, of whom 207 were given two doses of AZD1222 and some 26 were given two doses of MenACWY control vaccine. Trial participants were enrolled by age into subgroups of 18-55, 56-69 and 70-plus years, and roughly 150, 30 and 60 TCR-sequenced participants, respectively, were included in these subgroups.

The study at large found these results: In the small 56-69-year group, the increase in depth fell short of significance, most likely because of low power. Because no day 14 peak-response samples were available, the repertoires could be characterized only after the peak T cell response. Conclusions about previously exposed vaccinees were limited because only six AZD1222 recipients were SARS-CoV-2 seropositive at baseline. CD4 TCRs associated with the vaccine covered the entire spike protein, and the dominant responses were in regions 160-218 and 743-854. Reportedly, almost half of the unique spike-specific TCRs recognized epitopes lying outside the regions that are mutated in the B.1.351 and B.1.1.7 variants. Spike-specific TCR breadth and depth rose significantly after two AZD1222 doses compared with day 0 and with MenACWY recipients. Participants were mostly white British, with more females than males. The authors suggested clonal diversity may have been underestimated.

In regard to this clone: Its antigen remains undetermined. Base quality data are lacking; no much larger clone is found one base away.

The CDR3 regions of human TCRbeta chains were analyzed by immunosequencing. In the paper's pipeline: Repertoire TCRs were matched against a reference library of SARS-CoV-2-specific TCRs generated with the MIRA antigen-specificity platform. Breadth was defined as the fraction of unique TCRs that were SARS-CoV-2-associated. Depth was defined as the fraction of total T cells that were SARS-CoV-2-associated. Using the MIRA data, each spike-specific TCR was assigned both to the spike region to which the TCR was reactive and to a CD4 or CD8 class. Log10-transformed breadth and depth values were compared by one-way ANOVA with Sidak's multiple comparisons tests. TCRdb limited this immuneACCESS table to in-frame rearrangements with V and J called. A share of clones is missing; checked studies link under half to unresolved V genes, and the rest is unexplained. V, J and clone size are taken as reported in that table, and D and trimming were inferred from the DNA itself. The sample yields 90,000 to 110,000 clones; about 88% were counted once. The top ten constitute more than 9% of the sample.

The time point tag for this specimen amounts to: baseline before first vaccination. Vaccinee samples came from UK trials COV001 and COV002, including a single-blind randomized controlled phase 2/3 trial of AZD1222 (ChAdOx1 nCoV-19) in healthy adults. Trial participant PBMC samples were collected at day 0 and day 28 after the second dose for TCRbeta chain sequencing. V is clipped by 4 bases and J by 3 bases, and the sequence between their germline boundaries is 8 bases long. CDR1 and CDR2, looked up from the germline V gene (reference sequence), are SGHNT and YYREEE. The CDR3 sequence holds 13 residues, the cysteine and phenylalanine included. Only CDR3 DNA remains: 39 bases, in frame from the first base.

The sample consisted of peripheral blood, taken on day 0 of AZD1222 vaccination. The sequence was collected from an adult in good health. The V and J segments used are TRBV5-4 and TRBJ1-3; no confident D gene assignment can be made. The CDR3 protein is CASSLRDGNTIYF. The DNA reads TGTGCCAGCAGCCTGAGGGATGGAAACACCATATATTTT. The reference TRBV5-4 and TRBJ1-3 proteins fill in what lies around the CDR3, so the full variable domain reads ETGVTQSPTHLIKTRGQQVTLRCSSQSGHNTVSWYQQALGQGPQFIFQYYREEENGRGNFPPRFSGLQFPNYSSELNVNALELDDSALYLCASSLRDGNTIYFGEGSWLTVV.